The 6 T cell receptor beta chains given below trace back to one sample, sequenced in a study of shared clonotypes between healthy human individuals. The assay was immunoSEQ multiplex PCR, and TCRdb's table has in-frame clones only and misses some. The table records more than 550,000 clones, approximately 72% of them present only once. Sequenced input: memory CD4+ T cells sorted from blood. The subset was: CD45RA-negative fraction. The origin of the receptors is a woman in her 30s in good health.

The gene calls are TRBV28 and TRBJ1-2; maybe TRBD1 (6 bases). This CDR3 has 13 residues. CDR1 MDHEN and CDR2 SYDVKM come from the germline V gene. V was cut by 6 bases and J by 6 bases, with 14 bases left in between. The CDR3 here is CASSTQGRNGYTF. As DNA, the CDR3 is TGTGCCAGCAGCACACAGGGAAGAAATGGCTACACCTTC.

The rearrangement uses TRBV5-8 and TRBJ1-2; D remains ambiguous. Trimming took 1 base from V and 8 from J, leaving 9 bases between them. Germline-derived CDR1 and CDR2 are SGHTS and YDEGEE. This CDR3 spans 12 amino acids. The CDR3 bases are TGTGCCAGCAGCTTGTATCCCGAGGGCTACACCTTC. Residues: CASSLYPEGYTF. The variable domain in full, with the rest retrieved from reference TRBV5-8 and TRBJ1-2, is EAGVTQSPTHLIKTRGQQATLRCSPISGHTSVYWYQQALGLGLQFLLWYDEGEERNRGNFPPRFSGRQFPNYSSELNVNALELEDSALYLCASSLYPEGYTFGSGTRLTVV.

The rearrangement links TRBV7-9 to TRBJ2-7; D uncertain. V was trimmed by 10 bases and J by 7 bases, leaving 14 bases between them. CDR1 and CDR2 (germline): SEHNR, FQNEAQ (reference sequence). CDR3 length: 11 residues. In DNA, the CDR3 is TGTGCCACCGCTTCGGGCAGGGAGCAGTACTTC. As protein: CATASGREQYF.

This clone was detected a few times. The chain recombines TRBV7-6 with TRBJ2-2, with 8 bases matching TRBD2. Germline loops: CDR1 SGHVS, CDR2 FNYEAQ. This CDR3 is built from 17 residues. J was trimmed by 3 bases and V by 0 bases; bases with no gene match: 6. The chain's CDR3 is CASSLAAPGGDTGELFF. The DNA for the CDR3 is TGTGCCAGCAGCTTAGCAGCCCCCGGGGGGGACACCGGGGAGCTGTTTTTT.

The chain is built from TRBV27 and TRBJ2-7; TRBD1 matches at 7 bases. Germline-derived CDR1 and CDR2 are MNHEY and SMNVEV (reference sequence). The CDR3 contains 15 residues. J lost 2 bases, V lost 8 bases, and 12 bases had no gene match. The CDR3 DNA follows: TGTGCCAGCGCCTTGCAGGGGGTGGCAACCTACGAGCAGTACTTC. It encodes CASALQGVATYEQYF.

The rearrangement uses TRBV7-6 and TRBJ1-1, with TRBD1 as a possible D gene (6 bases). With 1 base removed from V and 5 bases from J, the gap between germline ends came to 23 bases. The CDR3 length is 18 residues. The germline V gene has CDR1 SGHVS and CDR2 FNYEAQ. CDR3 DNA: TGTGCCAGCAGCTTAGGCCGTGTCAGGGGCCCACCCGGGACTGAAGCTTTCTTT. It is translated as CASSLGRVRGPPGTEAFF.